Presented here are 8 T cell receptor beta chains from one specimen sequenced in a study of long-term antiretroviral therapy in people with HIV. The assay used was immunoSEQ (version v3.0), run at survey level. Clones were read by immunoSEQ multiplex PCR, and TCRdb kept only the in-frame ones, dropping some. The table has 39,000 or so clones, approximately 80% seen once. The material sequenced was unsorted PBMCs, taken 0.6 years after starting antiretroviral therapy. The receptors originated from a man aged 18 to 35 with HIV.

V is TRBV5-6 and J is TRBJ2-1, with D unresolved. This CDR3 spans 15 amino acids. Germline CDR1 and CDR2: SGHDT and YYEEEE. Trimming left V 3 bases short and J 1 base short, with 11 bases between. The CDR3 DNA sequence: TGTGCCAGCAGCTACCTCCTACGTTCCTACAATGAGCAGTTCTTC. It is translated as CASSYLLRSYNEQFF.

V usage is TRBV27 and J usage is TRBJ2-7; TRBD2 might be the D (5 bases). Between the trimmed V and J ends, which lost 0 bases and 0 bases, there was a span of 12 bases. The CDR3 extends over 16 amino acids. CDR1 and CDR2 (germline): MNHEY, SMNVEV (reference sequence). This CDR3 is CASSLSPMAGSYEQYF. For the CDR3, the DNA is TGTGCCAGCAGTTTATCCCCTATGGCGGGCTCCTACGAGCAGTACTTC.

The chain recombines TRBV18 with TRBJ2-3; 7 positions agree with TRBD2. The CDR3 covers 13 residues. Germline V gives CDR1 KGHSH, CDR2 LQKENI. The trim removed 0 bases at V and 9 bases at J, leaving 3 bases unmatched. The CDR3 loop reads CASSPPGGKTQYF. The CDR3 nucleotides are TGTGCCAGCTCACCACCGGGGGGGAAGACGCAGTATTTT.

This chain uses TRBV25-1 with TRBJ1-1; 11 positions agree with TRBD1. The CDR3 totals 16 residues. V was clipped by 3 bases and J by 3 bases; unmatched bases: 6. Germline CDR1 is MGHDK and CDR2 is SYGVNS. The CDR3 loop reads CASSDTWGQGDTEAFF. CDR3 coding DNA: TGTGCCAGCAGTGATACCTGGGGACAGGGGGACACTGAAGCTTTCTTT.

The CDR3 nucleotides are TGCGCCAGCAGCACAGACAGGGGGCACGGAAACACCATATATTTT. Protein: CASSTDRGHGNTIYF. The chain links TRBV5-1 to TRBJ1-3; TRBD1 matches 10 bases. The CDR3 length is 15 residues. Losses at the gene ends were 4 bases for V and 4 bases for J; bases not matched to a gene: 5. Germline V gives CDR1 SGHRS, CDR2 YFSETQ.

This chain uses TRBV6-1 with TRBJ1-5, with no clear D. The CDR3 consists of 13 residues. Trimming cost V 6 bases and J 11 bases, with 17 bases left between them. The germline gives CDR1 MNHNS, CDR2 SASEGT. The CDR3 nucleotides are TGTGCCAGCAGGCTACAAAGTGAAGCAGCCCAGCATTTT. It yields the protein CASRLQSEAAQHF.

This clone was seen a handful of times. The chain has TRBV5-5 and TRBJ2-7; D unresolved. This CDR3 has 13 amino acids. V lost 2 bases and J lost 6, with 12 bases in between. Germline CDR1 is SGHKS and CDR2 is YYEKEE (reference sequence). In nucleotides, the CDR3 is TGTGCCAGCAGCTTCCCAGGAGTTGGCGAGCAGTACTTC. Its translation: CASSFPGVGEQYF.

This rearrangement joins TRBV5-4 to TRBJ2-3; D is possibly TRBD2 (7 bases). Germline V gene lookup returns CDR1 SGHNT and CDR2 YYREEE (reference sequence). The V gene lost 0 bases and the J gene lost 4 bases, with 18 bases spanning the gap. The CDR3 runs to 17 residues. The CDR3 loop reads CASSLGGRFAGADTQYF. CDR3 sequence (DNA): TGTGCCAGCAGCTTGGGGGGGCGATTTGCGGGAGCAGATACGCAGTATTTT. The whole variable domain, remainder taken from reference TRBV5-4 and TRBJ2-3, is ETGVTQSPTHLIKTRGQQVTLRCSSQSGHNTVSWYQQALGQGPQFIFQYYREEENGRGNFPPRFSGLQFPNYSSELNVNALELDDSALYLCASSLGGRFAGADTQYFGPGTRLTVL.